The sequence of this TCR beta chain was determined in a study of blood T cell repertoires in COVID-19. TCRdb keeps only in-frame clones here, not all; method: immunoSEQ multiplex PCR. The profile shows roughly 430,000 clones, roughly 87% of them singletons. This clone was recorded only once. Germline CDR1 is SGHAT and CDR2 is FQNNGV. This CDR3 is 17 amino acids long. Between the trimmed V and J ends, which lost 0 bases and 1 base, there was a span of 15 bases. The chain uses TRBV11-2 and TRBJ1-1; no reliable D call. Material for sequencing was PBMCs or T cells enriched from blood (not recorded which). The receptor was derived from a woman aged 40 to 55 with acute COVID-19. The chain's CDR3 is CASSLDSKRLGNTEAFF. The CDR3 coding sequence is TGTGCCAGCAGCTTAGATTCTAAGCGGCTGGGGAACACTGAAGCTTTCTTT. The complete variable domain, with remaining parts taken from reference TRBV11-2 and TRBJ1-1, reads EAGVAQSPRYKIIEKRQSVAFWCNPISGHATLYWYQQILGQGPKLLIQFQNNGVVDDSQLPKDRFSAERLKGVDSTLKIQPAKLEDSAVYLCASSLDSKRLGNTEAFFGQGTRLTVV.